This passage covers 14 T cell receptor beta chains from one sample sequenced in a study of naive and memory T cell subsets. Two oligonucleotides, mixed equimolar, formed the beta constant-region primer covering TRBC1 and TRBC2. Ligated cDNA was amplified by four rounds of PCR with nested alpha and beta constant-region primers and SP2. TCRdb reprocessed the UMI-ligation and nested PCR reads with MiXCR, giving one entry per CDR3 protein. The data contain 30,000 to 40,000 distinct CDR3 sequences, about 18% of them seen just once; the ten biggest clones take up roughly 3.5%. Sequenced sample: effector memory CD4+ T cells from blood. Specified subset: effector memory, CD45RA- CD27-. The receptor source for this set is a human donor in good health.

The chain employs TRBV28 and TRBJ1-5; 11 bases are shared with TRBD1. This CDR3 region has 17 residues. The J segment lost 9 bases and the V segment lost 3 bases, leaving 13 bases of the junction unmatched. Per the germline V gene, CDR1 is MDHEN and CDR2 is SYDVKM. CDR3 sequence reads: CASSLDGQGAWGRPQHF. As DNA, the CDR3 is TGTGCCAGCAGTTTGGACGGACAGGGGGCGTGGGGCCGGCCCCAGCATTTT.

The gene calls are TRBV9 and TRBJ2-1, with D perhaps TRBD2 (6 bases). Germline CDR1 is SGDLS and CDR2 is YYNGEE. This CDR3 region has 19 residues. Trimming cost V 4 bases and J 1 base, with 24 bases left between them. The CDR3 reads CASSLASGPVGASYNEQFF. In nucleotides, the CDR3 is TGTGCCAGCAGCCTGGCAAGCGGGCCGGTTGGAGCTTCCTACAATGAGCAGTTCTTC.

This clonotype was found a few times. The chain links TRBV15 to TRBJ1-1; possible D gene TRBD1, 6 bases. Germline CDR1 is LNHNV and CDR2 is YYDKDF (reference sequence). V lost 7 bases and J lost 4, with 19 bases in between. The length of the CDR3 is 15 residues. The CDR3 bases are TGTGCCACCACCCTAGGGGGGGGCTGGGGCACTGAAGCTTTCTTT. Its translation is CATTLGGGWGTEAFF.

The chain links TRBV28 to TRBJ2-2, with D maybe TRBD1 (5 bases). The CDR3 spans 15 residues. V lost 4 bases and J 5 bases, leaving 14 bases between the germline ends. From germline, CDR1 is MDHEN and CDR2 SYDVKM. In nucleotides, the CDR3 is TGTGCCAGCAGTTACAGGACCCCAGGGACCGGGGAGCTGTTTTTT. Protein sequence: CASSYRTPGTGELFF.

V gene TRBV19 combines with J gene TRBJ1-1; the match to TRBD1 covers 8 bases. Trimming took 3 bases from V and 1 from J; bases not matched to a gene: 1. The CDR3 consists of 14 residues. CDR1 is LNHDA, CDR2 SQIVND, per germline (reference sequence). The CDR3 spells CASSMDRANTEAFF. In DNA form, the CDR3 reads TGTGCCAGTAGTATGGACAGGGCGAACACTGAAGCTTTCTTT.

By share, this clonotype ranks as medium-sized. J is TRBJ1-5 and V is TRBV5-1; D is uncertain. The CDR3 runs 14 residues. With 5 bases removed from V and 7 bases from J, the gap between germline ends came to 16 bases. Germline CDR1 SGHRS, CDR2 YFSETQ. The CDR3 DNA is TGCGCCAGCAGTCCCGGACTGCCCGGGCAGCCCCAGCATTTT. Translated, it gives CASSPGLPGQPQHF.

Written as DNA, the CDR3 is TGTGCCAGCAAGTGGGGCGGAGGGAGCACAGATACGCAGTATTTT. Translation: CASKWGGGSTDTQYF. The chain recombines TRBV2 with TRBJ2-3; D is possibly TRBD2 (6 bases). The CDR3 totals 15 residues. V was trimmed by 7 bases and J by 0 bases, leaving 14 bases between them. Looked up from germline, CDR1 is SNHLY and CDR2 is FYNNEI.

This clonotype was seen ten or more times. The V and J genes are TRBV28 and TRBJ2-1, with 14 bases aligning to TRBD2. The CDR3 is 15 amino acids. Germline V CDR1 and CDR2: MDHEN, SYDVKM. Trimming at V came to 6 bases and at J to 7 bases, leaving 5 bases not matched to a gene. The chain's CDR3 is CASSRTSGRLNEQFF. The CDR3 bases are TGTGCCAGCAGCAGGACTAGCGGGAGGTTAAATGAGCAGTTCTTC. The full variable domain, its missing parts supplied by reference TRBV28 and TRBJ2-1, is DVKVTQSSRYLVKRTGEKVFLECVQDMDHENMFWYRQDPGLGLRLIYFSYDVKMKEKGDIPEGYSVSREKKERFSLILESASTNQTSMYLCASSRTSGRLNEQFFGPGTRLTVL.

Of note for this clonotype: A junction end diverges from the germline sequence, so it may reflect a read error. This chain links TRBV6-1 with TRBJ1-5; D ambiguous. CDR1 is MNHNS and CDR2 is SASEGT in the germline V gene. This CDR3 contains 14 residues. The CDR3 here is CASSEGARLRPQHF. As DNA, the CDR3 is TGTGCCAGCAGCGAAGGCGCCCGTCTAAGGCCCCAGCATTTT.

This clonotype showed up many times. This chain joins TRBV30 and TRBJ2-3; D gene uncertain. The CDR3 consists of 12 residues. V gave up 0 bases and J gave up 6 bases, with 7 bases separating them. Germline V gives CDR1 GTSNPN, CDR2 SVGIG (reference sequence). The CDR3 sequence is CAWSVGRDTQYF. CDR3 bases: TGTGCCTGGAGTGTAGGTAGGGATACGCAGTATTTT. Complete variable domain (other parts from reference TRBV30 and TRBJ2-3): SQTIHQWPATLVQPVGSPLSLECTVEGTSNPNLYWYRQAAGRGLQLLFYSVGIGQISSEVPQNLSASRPQDRQFILSSKKLLLSDSGFYLCAWSVGRDTQYFGPGTRLTVL.

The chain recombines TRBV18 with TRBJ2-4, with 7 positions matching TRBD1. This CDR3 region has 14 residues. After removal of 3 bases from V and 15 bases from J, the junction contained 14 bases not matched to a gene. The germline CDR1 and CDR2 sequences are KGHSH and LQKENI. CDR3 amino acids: CASSPGTPLAGGYF. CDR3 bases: TGTGCCAGCTCACCGGGGACCCCTCTGGCAGGGGGGTACTTC.

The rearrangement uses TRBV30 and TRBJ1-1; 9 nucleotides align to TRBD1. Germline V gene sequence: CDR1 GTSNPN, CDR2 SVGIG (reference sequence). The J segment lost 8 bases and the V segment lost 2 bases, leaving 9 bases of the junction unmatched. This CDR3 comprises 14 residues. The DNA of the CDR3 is TGTGCCTGGAGTTCCCCGGACAGGGGCCGCGAAGCTTTCTTT. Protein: CAWSSPDRGREAFF.

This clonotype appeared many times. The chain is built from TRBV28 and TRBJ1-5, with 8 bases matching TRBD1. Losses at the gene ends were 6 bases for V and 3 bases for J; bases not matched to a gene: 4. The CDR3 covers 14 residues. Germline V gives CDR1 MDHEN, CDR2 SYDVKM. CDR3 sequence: CASRGQANNQPQHF. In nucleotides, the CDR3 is TGTGCCAGCAGGGGACAGGCGAACAATCAGCCCCAGCATTTT.

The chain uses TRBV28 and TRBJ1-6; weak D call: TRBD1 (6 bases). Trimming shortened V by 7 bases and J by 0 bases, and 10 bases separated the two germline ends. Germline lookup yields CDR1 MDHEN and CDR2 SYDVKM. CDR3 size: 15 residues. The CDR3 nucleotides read TGTGCCAGCAACGACAGGAGCTCCTATAATTCACCCCTCCACTTT. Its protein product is CASNDRSSYNSPLHF.